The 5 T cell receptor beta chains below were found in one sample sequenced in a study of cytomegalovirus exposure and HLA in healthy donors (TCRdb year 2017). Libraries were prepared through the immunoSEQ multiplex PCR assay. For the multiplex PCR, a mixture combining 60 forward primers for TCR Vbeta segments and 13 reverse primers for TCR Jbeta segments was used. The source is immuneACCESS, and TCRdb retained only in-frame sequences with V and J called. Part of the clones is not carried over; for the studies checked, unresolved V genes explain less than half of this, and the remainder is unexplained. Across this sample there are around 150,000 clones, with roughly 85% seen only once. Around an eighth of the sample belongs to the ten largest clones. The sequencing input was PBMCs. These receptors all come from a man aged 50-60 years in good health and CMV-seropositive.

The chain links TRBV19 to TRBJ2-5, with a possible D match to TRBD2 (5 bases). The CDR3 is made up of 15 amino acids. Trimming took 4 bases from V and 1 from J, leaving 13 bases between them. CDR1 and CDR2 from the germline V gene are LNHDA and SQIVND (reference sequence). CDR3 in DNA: TGTGCCAGTAGTAGTCGGGGTTCGGGCCAAGAGACCCAGTACTTC. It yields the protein CASSSRGSGQETQYF.

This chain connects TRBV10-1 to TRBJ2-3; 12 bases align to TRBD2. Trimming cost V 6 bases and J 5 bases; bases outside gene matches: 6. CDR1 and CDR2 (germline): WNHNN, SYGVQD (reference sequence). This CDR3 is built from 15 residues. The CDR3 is CASSPSGGALDTQYF. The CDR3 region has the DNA TGCGCCAGCAGCCCTAGCGGGGGGGCCTTAGATACGCAGTATTTT.

CDR3 in amino acids: CASRRGETQYF. In nucleotides, the CDR3 is TGTGCCAGCAGGCGGGGAGAGACCCAGTACTTC. The chain has TRBV11-2 and TRBJ2-5, with D possibly TRBD2 on 6 matching bases. CDR3 length equals 11 residues. Per the germline V gene, CDR1 is SGHAT and CDR2 is FQNNGV. Trimming took 6 bases from V and 4 from J, leaving 6 bases between them.

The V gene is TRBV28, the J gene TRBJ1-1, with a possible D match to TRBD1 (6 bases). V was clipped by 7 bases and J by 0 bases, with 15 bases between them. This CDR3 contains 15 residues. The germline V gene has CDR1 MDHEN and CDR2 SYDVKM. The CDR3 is CASTPRTVLNTEAFF. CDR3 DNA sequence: TGTGCCAGCACCCCTAGGACAGTTTTGAACACTGAAGCTTTCTTT.

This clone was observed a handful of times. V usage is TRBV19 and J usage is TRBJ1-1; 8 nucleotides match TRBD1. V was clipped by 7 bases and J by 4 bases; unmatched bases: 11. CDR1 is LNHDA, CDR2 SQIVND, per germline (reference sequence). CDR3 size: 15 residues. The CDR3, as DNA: TGTGCCAGTACCACAGGGGGGGCCCAGGGCACTGAAGCTTTCTTT. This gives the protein CASTTGGAQGTEAFF.